Following are 30 T cell receptor beta chains from one sample sequenced in a study of blood T cell repertoires in COVID-19. Produced via immunoSEQ multiplex PCR; TCRdb's table is partial and in-frame only. This sample has around 160,000 clones, with about four fifths found just once. The specimen sequenced was peripheral blood. These TCRs come from a human donor with acute or convalescent COVID-19. The donor label of this sample is uncertain.

This chain joins TRBV3-1 (or the pseudogene TRBV3-2) and TRBJ1-1; a possible D gene is TRBD1 (5 bases). CDR1 LGHDT and CDR2 YNNKEL come from the germline V gene (reference sequence). V gave up 7 bases and J gave up 4 bases, with 13 bases separating them. CDR3 length: 13 residues. For the CDR3, the DNA is TGTGCCAGCATTCTCAGGGAGGGCACTGAAGCTTTCTTT. Protein sequence: CASILREGTEAFF.

The V call is TRBV7-6, the J call TRBJ2-7; weak D call: TRBD2 (6 bases). CDR1 and CDR2 (germline): SGHVS, FNYEAQ. Trimming took 1 base from V and 0 from J, leaving 13 bases between them. The CDR3 runs to 16 residues. This CDR3 is CASSLGPEGNSYEQYF. In nucleotides, the CDR3 is TGTGCCAGCAGCTTAGGGCCGGAGGGGAACTCCTACGAGCAGTACTTC. The full variable domain, in which reference TRBV7-6 and TRBJ2-7 provide the parts outside the CDR3, is GAGVSQSPRYKVTKRGQDVALRCDPISGHVSLYWYRQALGQGPEFLTYFNYEAQQDKSGLPNDRFSAERPEGSISTLTIQRTEQRDSAMYRCASSLGPEGNSYEQYFGPGTRLTVT.

This chain joins TRBV2 and TRBJ1-3; no firm D call. The germline gives CDR1 SNHLY, CDR2 FYNNEI. The V gene lost 7 bases and the J gene lost 7 bases, with 17 bases spanning the gap. There are 14 residues in the CDR3. CDR3 loop: CASNKETAWNTIYF. The CDR3 DNA reads as TGTGCCAGCAACAAGGAAACAGCCTGGAACACCATATATTTT.

This clone showed up just once. The chain employs TRBV7-2 and TRBJ2-3; 8 bases are a match to TRBD1. CDR1 and CDR2 (germline): SGHTA, FQGNSA. There are 15 residues in the CDR3. Unmatched junction bases numbered 7, after V lost 5 bases and J lost 3 bases. For the CDR3, the DNA is TGTGCCAGCAGCCCGCGGGACAGGAAGACAGATACGCAGTATTTT. Its protein is CASSPRDRKTDTQYF. The full variable domain, with the rest looked up from reference TRBV7-2 and TRBJ2-3, is GAGVSQSPSNKVTEKGKDVELRCDPISGHTALYWYRQSLGQGLEFLIYFQGNSAPDKSGLPSDRFSAERTGGSVSTLTIQRTQQEDSAVYLCASSPRDRKTDTQYFGPGTRLTVL.

The J gene is TRBJ2-3, the V gene TRBV3-1 (or the pseudogene TRBV3-2); TRBD2 matches at 12 bases. The CDR3 covers 15 residues. V lost 4 bases, J lost 6 bases, and 5 bases stayed unmatched. Germline lookup yields CDR1 LGHDT and CDR2 YNNKEL (reference sequence). CDR3 DNA: TGTGCCAGCAGCCCTAGCGGGGGGGCCTTGGATACGCAGTATTTT. It is translated as CASSPSGGALDTQYF.

The chain uses TRBV15 and TRBJ1-1, with 8 bases matching TRBD1. Germline assignment: CDR1 LNHNV and CDR2 YYDKDF (reference sequence). The CDR3 sequence is 16 residues long. The ends lost 2 bases at V and 3 bases at J; junction bases unmatched: 8. The chain's CDR3 is CATSRPTGGGYTEAFF. For the CDR3, the DNA is TGTGCCACCAGCAGACCCACAGGGGGTGGCTACACTGAAGCTTTCTTT.

This chain links TRBV29-1 with TRBJ2-5; TRBD1 matches 8 bases. Germline CDR1 and CDR2: SQVTM and ANQGSEA. Trimming at V came to 5 bases and at J to 3 bases, leaving 5 bases not matched to a gene. This CDR3 has 13 residues. This CDR3 reads CSVSGQGEETQYF. CDR3 in DNA: TGCAGCGTTTCTGGACAGGGAGAAGAGACCCAGTACTTC. Drawing the rest from reference TRBV29-1 and TRBJ2-5, the complete variable domain is SAVISQKPSRDICQRGTSLTIQCQVDSQVTMMFWYRQQPGQSLTLIATANQGSEATYESGFVIDKFPISRPNLTFSTLTVSNMSPEDSSIYLCSVSGQGEETQYFGPGTRLLVL.

The rearrangement joins TRBV6-1 to TRBJ1-1, with D perhaps matching TRBD1 (5 bases). Trimming took 3 bases from V and 8 from J, leaving 19 bases between them. Germline loops: CDR1 MNHNS, CDR2 SASEGT. CDR3 size: 15 residues. The CDR3 sequence: CASSEVVRGGGEAFF. The CDR3, as DNA: TGTGCCAGCAGTGAGGTTGTGCGGGGCGGGGGAGAAGCTTTCTTT.

V is TRBV5-6 and J is TRBJ1-4; the D is unclear. Trimming left V 2 bases short and J 3 bases short, with 5 bases between. This CDR3 has 13 amino acids. Germline CDR1 SGHDT, CDR2 YYEEEE. The CDR3 region is CASSFDSNEKLFF. The DNA for the CDR3 is TGTGCCAGCAGCTTCGACTCTAATGAAAAACTGTTTTTT.

The V and J genes are TRBV15 and TRBJ1-2, with D perhaps matching TRBD1 (6 bases). The V gene's germline CDR1 is LNHNV and CDR2 YYDKDF (reference sequence). V was pared by 0 bases and J by 8 bases, with 16 bases between. The CDR3 spans 15 residues. CDR3 DNA: TGTGCCACCAGCAGAGATCTCTCCCAGGGGTACGGCTACACCTTC. Translation gives CATSRDLSQGYGYTF.

The chain carries TRBV3-1 (or the pseudogene TRBV3-2) and TRBJ1-2; TRBD1 might be the D (6 bases). There are 14 residues in the CDR3. Germline loops: CDR1 LGHDT, CDR2 YNNKEL (reference sequence). The V end was cut by 3 bases, the J end by 4 bases, with 12 bases between. The CDR3 spells CASSHGRGGYGYTF. The CDR3 nucleotides read TGTGCCAGCAGCCATGGGAGAGGGGGCTATGGCTACACCTTC.

In its sample, this clone was seen a few times. The chain is built from TRBV19 and TRBJ1-5; D not certain. V lost 2 bases and J lost 5, with 13 bases in between. The CDR3 totals 15 residues. Germline values: CDR1 LNHDA, CDR2 SQIVND (reference sequence). The CDR3 is CASSIRGPNYQPQHF. In nucleotides, the CDR3 is TGTGCCAGTAGTATACGCGGCCCAAACTATCAGCCCCAGCATTTT.

The rearrangement uses TRBV10-2 and TRBJ2-7; D might be TRBD1 (6 bases). This CDR3 comprises 13 residues. The V gene lost 5 bases and the J gene lost 2 bases, with 10 bases spanning the gap. Per the germline V gene, CDR1 is WSHSY and CDR2 is SAAADI. CDR3 sequence: CASSRQETYEQYF. The CDR3 DNA sequence: TGCGCCAGCAGTAGACAGGAAACCTACGAGCAGTACTTC.

This clone was seen a single time. The J gene is TRBJ2-2, the V gene TRBV19; possibly TRBD1 for D (6 bases). V was clipped by 7 bases and J by 4 bases, with 16 bases between them. This CDR3 is built from 15 residues. Germline V lookup: CDR1 LNHDA, CDR2 SQIVND (reference sequence). The CDR3 region is CASTGGLRGTGELFF. CDR3 nucleotide sequence: TGTGCCAGTACTGGGGGCCTCCGAGGCACCGGGGAGCTGTTTTTT.

The CDR3 loop is CASSLPGQGTEAFF. CDR3 nucleotide sequence: TGTGCCAGCAGCTTGCCGGGACAGGGGACTGAAGCTTTCTTT. The genes are TRBV11-2 and TRBJ1-1; 10 bases align to TRBD1. The CDR3 is made up of 14 amino acids. Trimming at V came to 3 bases and at J to 5 bases, leaving 3 bases not matched to a gene. CDR1 is SGHAT, CDR2 FQNNGV, per germline.

This rearrangement joins TRBV5-6 to TRBJ2-1; no clear D gene. The CDR3 has 15 amino acids. Germline lookup yields CDR1 SGHDT and CDR2 YYEEEE. V shed 2 bases and J shed 0 bases, with 9 bases lying between them. This CDR3 reads CASSFGDSSYNEQFF. DNA for the CDR3: TGTGCCAGCAGCTTCGGAGATAGCTCCTACAATGAGCAGTTCTTC.

The V gene is TRBV10-1, the J gene TRBJ1-1, with D tentatively TRBD1 (6 bases). Per the germline V gene, CDR1 is WNHNN and CDR2 is SYGVQD (reference sequence). The germline V and J ends were trimmed by 8 bases and 8 bases, with 18 bases remaining between them. This CDR3 spans 13 amino acids. The CDR3 loop reads CASSPGGGREAFF. DNA for the CDR3: TGCGCCAGCTCCCCCGGGGGGGGCAGGGAAGCTTTCTTT.

The chain combines TRBV10-3 with TRBJ1-1; D is undetermined. Trimming stripped 2 bases from V and 3 bases from J, with 13 bases between. CDR1 is ENHRY, CDR2 SYGVKD, per germline. The CDR3 has 15 residues. CDR3 nucleotides: TGTGCCATCAGTGAGCCTGGCGGGGAAGACACTGAAGCTTTCTTT. This encodes CAISEPGGEDTEAFF.

This CDR3 is CASKRDRGNTEAFF. The CDR3 DNA follows: TGTGCCAGTAAAAGGGACAGGGGAAACACTGAAGCTTTCTTT. The chain has TRBV19 and TRBJ1-1, with TRBD1 matching over 10 bases. Germline CDR1 and CDR2: LNHDA and SQIVND (reference sequence). V lost 7 bases to trimming and J lost 2 bases; unmatched junction nucleotides: 4. The CDR3 extends over 14 amino acids.

CDR3 protein: CAWGLRGLGNSPLHF. CDR3 sequence (DNA): TGTGCCTGGGGACTCAGGGGGCTCGGTAATTCACCCCTCCACTTT. The V call is TRBV30, the J call TRBJ1-6; 8 bases match TRBD1. The CDR3 runs to 15 residues. CDR1 is GTSNPN and CDR2 is SVGIG in the germline V gene (reference sequence). V shed 5 bases and J 6 bases; nucleotides not matched to a gene: 9.

This clone has only a few counts. This chain uses TRBV3-1 (or the pseudogene TRBV3-2) with TRBJ2-5; 9 positions match TRBD1. After removal of 5 bases from V and 0 bases from J, the junction contained 4 bases not matched to a gene. There are 15 residues in the CDR3. Germline lookup yields CDR1 LGHDT and CDR2 YNNKEL (reference sequence). CDR3 residues: CASSFGTGNQETQYF. In DNA form, the CDR3 reads TGTGCCAGCAGCTTTGGGACAGGGAACCAAGAGACCCAGTACTTC.

This clone was picked up a small number of times. V usage is TRBV3-1 (or the pseudogene TRBV3-2) and J usage is TRBJ1-2; D not certain. CDR1 and CDR2 (germline): LGHDT, YNNKEL (reference sequence). V was shortened by 0 bases and J by 5 bases, with 7 bases between the two germline ends. The CDR3 runs to 13 residues. This chain's CDR3 is CASSQDPGYGYTF. DNA for the CDR3: TGTGCCAGCAGCCAAGATCCCGGGTATGGCTACACCTTC.

A few counts support this clone. J is TRBJ2-5 and V is TRBV2; possible D gene TRBD2, 6 bases. Germline CDR1 SNHLY, CDR2 FYNNEI. This CDR3 is 15 amino acids long. Trimming shortened V by 0 bases and J by 5 bases, and 13 bases separated the two germline ends. As DNA, the CDR3 is TGTGCCAGCAGTGAAGCGCGGCGGGGCCGTGAGACCCAGTACTTC. It encodes CASSEARRGRETQYF.

The chain joins TRBV6-1 to TRBJ1-2; D unresolved. V was trimmed by 1 base and J by 8 bases, leaving 14 bases between them. The CDR3 consists of 14 residues. Looked up from germline, CDR1 is MNHNS and CDR2 is SASEGT. CDR3 region: CASSEGIRSGGYTF. The DNA for the CDR3 is TGTGCCAGCAGTGAAGGGATCAGGTCGGGAGGCTACACCTTC.

The genes are TRBV18 and TRBJ1-2; tentatively, D is TRBD1 (5 bases). V shed 6 bases and J shed 0 bases, with 11 bases lying between them. CDR3 length: 14 amino acids. Germline V lookup: CDR1 KGHSH, CDR2 LQKENI. The CDR3 DNA is TGTGCCAGCTCTCCAAAGACAGCTAACTATGGCTACACCTTC. Translating it yields CASSPKTANYGYTF.

V gene TRBV9 combines with J gene TRBJ2-6; TRBD1 is a possible D gene (6 bases). The CDR3 has 17 residues. Germline V gives CDR1 SGDLS, CDR2 YYNGEE. V was trimmed by 3 bases and J by 0 bases, leaving 13 bases between them. CDR3 region: CASSDREGLSGANVLTF. Here the CDR3 DNA reads TGTGCCAGCAGCGACAGGGAAGGACTCTCTGGGGCCAACGTCCTGACTTTC.

This chain connects TRBV6-5 to TRBJ1-1, with 8 bases fitting TRBD1. The V gene's germline CDR1 is MNHEY and CDR2 SVGAGI. The junction had 5 bases not matched to a gene; V was cut back by 11 bases and J by 3 bases. The CDR3 runs 12 residues. The CDR3 DNA is TGTGCCGCAGGGGGCTGGGACACTGAAGCTTTCTTT. It specifies CAAGGWDTEAFF.

This chain links TRBV6-5 with TRBJ2-7; tentatively, D is TRBD2 (7 bases). The CDR3 extends over 14 amino acids. V was shortened by 7 bases and J by 5 bases, with 18 bases between the two germline ends. CDR1 MNHEY and CDR2 SVGAGI come from the germline V gene. DNA for the CDR3: TGTGCCAGCATTCACGGCGGGGGCTCGAACGAGCAGTACTTC. Amino acid sequence: CASIHGGGSNEQYF.

The V and J genes are TRBV25-1 and TRBJ1-2, with TRBD1 identical over 8 bases. The CDR3 runs 13 residues. Germline V gene data show CDR1 as MGHDK and CDR2 as SYGVNS. Trimming cost V 7 bases and J 6 bases; bases outside gene matches: 7. Written as DNA, the CDR3 is TGTGCCAGCACCCCCCAGGGGGCGGATGGCTACACCTTC. Amino acids: CASTPQGADGYTF.

The chain recombines TRBV30 with TRBJ2-1; no definite D call. Germline V gives CDR1 GTSNPN, CDR2 SVGIG (reference sequence). The CDR3 totals 15 residues. V shed 4 bases and J shed 4 bases, with 17 bases lying between them. CDR3 nucleotide sequence: TGTGCCTGGAACCCAGAGGCAGCGAGTTACAATGAGCAGTTCTTC. It specifies CAWNPEAASYNEQFF.